Only a few counts were recorded for the clone carrying this T cell receptor (beta chain). MiXCR, applied by TCRdb to the 5' RACE reads, yields one record per CDR3 protein. The sample shows 400,000 to 500,000 distinct CDR3 sequences, around 20% of them seen only once. The CDR3 consists of 14 residues. The V segment lost 1 base and the J segment 2 bases; nucleotides outside the gene matches: 2. This sample was included in a study of T-cell memory formation after mild COVID-19. The chain carries TRBV12-3 or TRBV12-4 and TRBJ2-7; 7 bases fit TRBD2. The clonotype comes from an adult woman who had mild COVID-19 (a few samples of this study predate the infection). Cell type and time point are not known. The sample consisted of PBMCs or a T cell subset sorted from them (not recorded which). CDR3: CASSLGLAPYEQYF. In DNA, the CDR3 is TGTGCCAGCAGTTTAGGACTAGCCCCCTACGAGCAGTACTTC.